This TCR beta chain was recovered during a study of cytomegalovirus exposure and HLA in healthy donors. The overall study: Findings of an earlier analysis included about 120 million unique TCR beta sequences from 200 million or so T cells.

Primers: 60 Vbeta forward and 13 Jbeta reverse. Data came from immunoSEQ multiplex PCR; TCRdb stores just in-frame clones and leaves some out. The table includes approximately 160,000 clones, about 65% detected once. This CDR3 contains 15 residues. V lost 3 bases and J lost 8; bases outside the gene matches: 9. The V gene's germline CDR1 is SGHNT and CDR2 YYREEE (reference sequence). The sequenced sample was PBMCs. V and J are TRBV5-4 and TRBJ1-1; 11 positions agree with TRBD1. The sequence came from a young woman in good health and CMV-seropositive. CDR3 region: CASSSQTGQGAEAFF. CDR3 DNA: TGTGCCAGCAGCTCACAGACAGGACAGGGGGCCGAAGCTTTCTTT.